This TCR beta chain was captured in a study of T cell responses to AZD1222 COVID-19 vaccine. Combined were second doses at about 4 or about 12 weeks. On this clone itself: Its antigen is not known.

Libraries were prepared by immunoSEQ multiplex PCR; TCRdb keeps only in-frame clonotypes and omits some of them. This sample has 50,000 to 60,000 clones, with about 80% found just once. CDR1 SGHRS and CDR2 YFSETQ come from the germline V gene. The CDR3 runs to 14 residues. V gave up 2 bases and J gave up 2 bases, with 8 bases separating them. Study conclusions and caveats: Among AZD1222 vaccinees, only five or six were seropositive at baseline. Donors were chiefly white British, with a greater number of females, and clonal diversity was perhaps underestimated. Reportedly, close to half of spike-specific TCRs are directed against unmutated variant regions.

The chain carries TRBV5-1 and TRBJ2-1; perhaps TRBD1 as D (6 bases). The sample in question was peripheral blood, obtained 28 days after the second AZD1222 dose. This receptor was obtained from an adult who received the AZD1222 COVID-19 vaccine. The CDR3 DNA sequence: TGCGCCAGCAGCTTAGGGGGAGCCTACAATGAGCAGTTCTTC. Encoded protein: CASSLGGAYNEQFF.